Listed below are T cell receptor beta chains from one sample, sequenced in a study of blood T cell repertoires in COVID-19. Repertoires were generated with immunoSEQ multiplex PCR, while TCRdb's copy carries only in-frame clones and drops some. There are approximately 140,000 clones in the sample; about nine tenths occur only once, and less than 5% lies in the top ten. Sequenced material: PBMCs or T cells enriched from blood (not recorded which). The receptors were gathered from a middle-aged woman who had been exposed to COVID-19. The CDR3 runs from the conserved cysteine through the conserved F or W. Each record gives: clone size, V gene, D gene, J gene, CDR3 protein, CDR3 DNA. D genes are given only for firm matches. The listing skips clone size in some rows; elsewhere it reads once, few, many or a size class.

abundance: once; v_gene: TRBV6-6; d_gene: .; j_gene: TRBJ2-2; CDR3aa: CASSYSTSGELFF; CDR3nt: TGTGCCAGCAGTTACTCGACAAGCGGGGAGCTGTTTTTT
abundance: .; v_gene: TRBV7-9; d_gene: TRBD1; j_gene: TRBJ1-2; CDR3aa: CASSLADRGGGYTF; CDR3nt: TGTGCCAGCAGCTTAGCCGACAGGGGGGGAGGCTACACCTTC
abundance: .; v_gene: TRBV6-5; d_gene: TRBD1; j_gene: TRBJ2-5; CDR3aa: CASRSTGAVYF; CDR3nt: TGTGCCAGCAGATCAACAGGGGCGGTGTACTTC
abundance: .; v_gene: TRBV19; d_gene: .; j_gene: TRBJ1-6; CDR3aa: CASSARGGPLHF; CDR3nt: TGTGCCAGTAGTGCTCGAGGGGGACCCCTCCACTTT
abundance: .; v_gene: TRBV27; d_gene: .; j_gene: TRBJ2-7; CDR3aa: CASRGRGRGYEQYF; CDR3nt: TGTGCCTCCCGAGGAAGAGGCCGGGGCTACGAGCAGTACTTC
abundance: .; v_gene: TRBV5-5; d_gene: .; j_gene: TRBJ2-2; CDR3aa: CASSLRDFGELFF; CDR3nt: TGTGCCAGCAGCTTGCGGGACTTCGGGGAGCTGTTTTTT
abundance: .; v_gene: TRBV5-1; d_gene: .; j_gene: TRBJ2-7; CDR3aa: CASSLVGSGYPGEQYF; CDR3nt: TGCGCCAGCAGCTTGGTCGGCTCAGGGTACCCTGGCGAGCAGTACTTC
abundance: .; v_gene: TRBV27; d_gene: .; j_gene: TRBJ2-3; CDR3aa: CASSSSFSGSTDTQYF; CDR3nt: TGTGCCAGCAGTTCATCATTTAGCGGTAGCACAGATACGCAGTATTTT
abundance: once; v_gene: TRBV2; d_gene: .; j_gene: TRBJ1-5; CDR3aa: CATRRGGGNQPQHF; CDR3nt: TGTGCCACCAGAAGAGGGGGGGGCAATCAGCCCCAGCATTTT
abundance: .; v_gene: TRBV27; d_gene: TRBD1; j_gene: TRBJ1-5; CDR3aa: CASSTGGYQPQHF; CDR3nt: TGTGCCAGCAGTACAGGGGGCTATCAGCCCCAGCATTTT
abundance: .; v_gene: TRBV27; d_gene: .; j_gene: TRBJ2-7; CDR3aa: CASSLYEQYF; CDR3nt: TGTGCCAGCAGTCTCTACGAGCAGTACTTC
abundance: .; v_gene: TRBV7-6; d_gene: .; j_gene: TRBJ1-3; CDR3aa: CASSSSGTSGNTIYF; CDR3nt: TGTGCCAGCAGCTCATCCGGGACATCTGGAAACACCATATATTTT
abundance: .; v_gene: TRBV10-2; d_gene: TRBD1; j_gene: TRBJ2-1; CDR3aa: CASSAGQGGNEQFF; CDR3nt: TGCGCCAGCAGTGCGGGACAGGGCGGAAATGAGCAGTTCTTC
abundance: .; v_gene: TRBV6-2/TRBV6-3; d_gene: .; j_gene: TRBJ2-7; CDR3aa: CASSRPPQGADEQYF; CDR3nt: TGTGCCAGCAGCCGCCCCCCCCAGGGTGCGGATGAGCAGTACTTC
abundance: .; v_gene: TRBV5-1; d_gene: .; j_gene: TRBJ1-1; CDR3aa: CASGGGGTLNTEAFF; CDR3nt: TGCGCCAGCGGAGGAGGCGGGACGTTGAACACTGAAGCTTTCTTT
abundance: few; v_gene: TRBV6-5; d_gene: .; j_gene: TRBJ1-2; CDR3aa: CASTLLQGHYGYTF; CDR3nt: TGTGCCAGTACGCTACTACAGGGTCACTATGGCTACACCTTC
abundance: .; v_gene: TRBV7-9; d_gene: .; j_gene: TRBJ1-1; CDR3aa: CASSLATGDEAFF; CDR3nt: TGTGCCAGCAGCTTAGCGACTGGAGATGAAGCTTTCTTT
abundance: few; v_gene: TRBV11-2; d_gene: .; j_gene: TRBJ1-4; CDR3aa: CASSLEVGRIRNEKLFF; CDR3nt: TGTGCCAGCAGCTTAGAAGTGGGGCGGATACGAAATGAAAAACTGTTTTTT
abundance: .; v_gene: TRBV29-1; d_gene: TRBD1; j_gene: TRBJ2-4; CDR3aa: CSVDQGGENIQYF; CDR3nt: TGCAGCGTTGATCAAGGGGGCGAGAACATTCAGTACTTC
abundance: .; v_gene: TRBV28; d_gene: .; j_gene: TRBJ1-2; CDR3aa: CASSFLYSRASNYGYTF; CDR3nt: TGTGCCAGCAGTTTTTTATATAGCAGGGCCTCTAACTATGGCTACACCTTC
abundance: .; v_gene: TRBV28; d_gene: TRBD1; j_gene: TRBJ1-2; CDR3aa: CASRTGGYGYTF; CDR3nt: TGTGCCAGCAGAACAGGGGGCTATGGCTACACCTTC
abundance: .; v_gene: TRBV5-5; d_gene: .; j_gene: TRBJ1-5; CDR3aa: CASSSPGSRQPQHF; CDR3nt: TGTGCCAGCAGCTCCCCAGGGTCTCGCCAGCCCCAGCATTTT
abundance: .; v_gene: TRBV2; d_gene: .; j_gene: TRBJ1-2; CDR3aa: CASRLPQERYTF; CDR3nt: TGTGCCAGCAGGTTACCACAGGAACGTTACACCTTC
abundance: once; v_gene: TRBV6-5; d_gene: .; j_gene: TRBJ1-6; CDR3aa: CASSRLDTSNSPLHF; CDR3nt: TGTGCCAGCAGCAGACTAGACACGTCCAATTCACCCCTCCACTTT
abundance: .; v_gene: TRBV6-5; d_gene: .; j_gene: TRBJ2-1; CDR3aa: CASRTGTFGEQFF; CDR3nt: TGTGCCAGCAGAACCGGGACTTTTGGTGAGCAGTTCTTC
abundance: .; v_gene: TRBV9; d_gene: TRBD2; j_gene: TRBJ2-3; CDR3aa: CASSAGTSGTGDTQYF; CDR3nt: TGTGCCAGCAGCGCCGGGACTAGCGGGACTGGGGATACGCAGTATTTT
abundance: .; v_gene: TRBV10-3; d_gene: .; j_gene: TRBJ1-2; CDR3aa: CATRSDGYTF; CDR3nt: TGTGCCACCCGGTCGGATGGCTACACCTTC
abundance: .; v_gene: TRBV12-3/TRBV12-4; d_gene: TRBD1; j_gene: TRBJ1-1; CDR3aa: CASGRGRSEAFF; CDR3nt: TGTGCCAGCGGAAGGGGGCGGTCTGAAGCTTTCTTT
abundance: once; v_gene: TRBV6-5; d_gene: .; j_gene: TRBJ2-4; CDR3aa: CASSAPGQRNIQYF; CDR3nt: TGTGCCAGCAGCGCTCCGGGACAAAGAAACATTCAGTACTTC
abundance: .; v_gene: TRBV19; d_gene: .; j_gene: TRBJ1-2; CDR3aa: CASSIDLRVKGYTF; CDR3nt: TGTGCCAGTAGTATAGATCTTCGGGTGAAAGGCTACACCTTC
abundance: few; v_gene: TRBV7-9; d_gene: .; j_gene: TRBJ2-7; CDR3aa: CASSLVNYEQYF; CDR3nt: TGTGCCAGCAGCTTAGTTAACTACGAGCAGTACTTC
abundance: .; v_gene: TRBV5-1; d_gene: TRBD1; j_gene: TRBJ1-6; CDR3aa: CASSVSGGVSPLHF; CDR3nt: TGCGCCAGCAGCGTCTCAGGGGGCGTTTCACCCCTCCACTTT
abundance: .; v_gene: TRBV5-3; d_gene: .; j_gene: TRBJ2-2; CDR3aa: CARSLREQGNTGELFF; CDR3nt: TGTGCCAGAAGCCTCAGAGAACAGGGTAACACCGGGGAGCTGTTTTTT
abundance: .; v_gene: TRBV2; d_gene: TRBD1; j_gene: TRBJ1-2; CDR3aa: CASSPNRGVLDGYTF; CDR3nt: TGTGCCAGCAGCCCAAACAGGGGTGTATTGGATGGCTACACCTTC
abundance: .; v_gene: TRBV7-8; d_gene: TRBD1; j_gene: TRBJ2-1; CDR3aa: CASSPDRVHSYNEQFF; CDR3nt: TGTGCCAGCAGCCCGGACAGGGTACACTCCTACAATGAGCAGTTCTTC
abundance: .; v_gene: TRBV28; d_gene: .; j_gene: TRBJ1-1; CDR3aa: CASGWAFPEAFF; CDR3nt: TGTGCCAGCGGCTGGGCCTTCCCCGAAGCTTTCTTT
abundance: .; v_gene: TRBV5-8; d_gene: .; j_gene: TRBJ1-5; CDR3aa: CASSLVGAGNQPQHF; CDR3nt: TGTGCCAGCAGCTTGGTAGGTGCGGGAAATCAGCCCCAGCATTTT
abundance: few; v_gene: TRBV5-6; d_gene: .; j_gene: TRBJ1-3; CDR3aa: CASSYGRNGNTIYF; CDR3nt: TGTGCCAGCAGCTACGGGAGAAATGGAAACACCATATATTTT
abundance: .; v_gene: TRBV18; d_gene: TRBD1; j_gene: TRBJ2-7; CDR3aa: CASSRDRVKEQYF; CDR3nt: TGTGCCAGCTCGCGGGACAGGGTGAAAGAGCAGTACTTC
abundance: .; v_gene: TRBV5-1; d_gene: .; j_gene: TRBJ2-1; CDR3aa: CASSLDGGSYNEQFF; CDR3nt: TGCGCCAGCAGCTTGGATGGCGGGTCCTACAATGAGCAGTTCTTC
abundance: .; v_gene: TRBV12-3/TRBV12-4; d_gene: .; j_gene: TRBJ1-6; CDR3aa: CASSFVSRPLHF; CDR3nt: TGTGCCAGCAGTTTTGTCTCCCGGCCCCTCCACTTT
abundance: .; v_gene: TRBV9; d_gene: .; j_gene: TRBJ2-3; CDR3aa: CASSVVAGRGTDTQYF; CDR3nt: TGTGCCAGCAGCGTAGTTGCGGGAAGAGGCACAGATACGCAGTATTTT
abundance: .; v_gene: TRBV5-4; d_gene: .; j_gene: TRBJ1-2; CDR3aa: CASSLGTILLAGANYGYTF; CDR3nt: TGTGCCAGCAGCTTGGGGACCATATTGTTGGCAGGGGCTAACTATGGCTACACCTTC
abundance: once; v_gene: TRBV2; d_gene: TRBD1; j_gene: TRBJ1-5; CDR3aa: CASSAGTGFNQPQHF; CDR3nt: TGTGCCAGCAGTGCGGGGACAGGGTTCAATCAGCCCCAGCATTTT
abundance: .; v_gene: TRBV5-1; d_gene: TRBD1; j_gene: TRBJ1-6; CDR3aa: CASSLPGTGGSSYNSPLHF; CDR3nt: TGCGCCAGCAGCCTACCCGGGACAGGGGGCTCTTCCTATAATTCACCCCTCCACTTT
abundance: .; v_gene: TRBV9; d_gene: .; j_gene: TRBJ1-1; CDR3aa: CASSVFGETEAFF; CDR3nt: TGTGCCAGCAGCGTTTTTGGTGAGACTGAAGCTTTCTTT
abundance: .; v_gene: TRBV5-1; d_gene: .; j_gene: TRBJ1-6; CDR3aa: CASSADSASPLHF; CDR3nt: TGCGCCAGCAGCGCGGACAGCGCTTCACCCCTCCACTTT
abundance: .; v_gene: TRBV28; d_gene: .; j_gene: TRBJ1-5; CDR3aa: CASSLWRVRNQPQHF; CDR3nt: TGTGCCAGCAGTTTATGGCGTGTTCGGAATCAGCCCCAGCATTTT
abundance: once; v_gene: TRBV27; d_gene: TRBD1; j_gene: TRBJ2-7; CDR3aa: CASSYRGEQYF; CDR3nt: TGTGCCAGCAGTTACAGGGGCGAGCAGTACTTC
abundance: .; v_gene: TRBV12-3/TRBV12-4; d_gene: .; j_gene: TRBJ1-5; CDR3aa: CASSRQEGQPQHF; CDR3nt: TGTGCCAGCAGTAGACAGGAAGGTCAGCCCCAGCATTTT
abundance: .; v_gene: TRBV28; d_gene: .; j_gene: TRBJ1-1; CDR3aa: CASTDPGALMNTEAFF; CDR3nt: TGTGCCAGCACCGACCCAGGGGCACTGATGAACACTGAAGCTTTCTTT
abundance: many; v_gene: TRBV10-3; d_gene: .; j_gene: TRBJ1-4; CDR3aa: CAISDGGRGEKLFF; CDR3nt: TGTGCCATCAGTGACGGGGGGAGAGGTGAAAAACTGTTTTTT